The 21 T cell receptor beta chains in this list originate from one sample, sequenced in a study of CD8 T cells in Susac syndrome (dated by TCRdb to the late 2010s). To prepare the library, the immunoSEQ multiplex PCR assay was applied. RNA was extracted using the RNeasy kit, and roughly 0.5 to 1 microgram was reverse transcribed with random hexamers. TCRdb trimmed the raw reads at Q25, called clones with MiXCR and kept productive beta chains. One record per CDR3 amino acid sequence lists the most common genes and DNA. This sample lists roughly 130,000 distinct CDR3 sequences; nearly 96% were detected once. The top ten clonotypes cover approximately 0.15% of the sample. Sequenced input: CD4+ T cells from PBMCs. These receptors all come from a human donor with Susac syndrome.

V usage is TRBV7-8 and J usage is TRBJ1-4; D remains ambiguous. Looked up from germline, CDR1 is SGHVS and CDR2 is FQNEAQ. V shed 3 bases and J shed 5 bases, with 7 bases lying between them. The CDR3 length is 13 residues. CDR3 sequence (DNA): TGTGCCAGCAGCTTGTCGGAGAATGAAAAACTGTTTTTT. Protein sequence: CASSLSENEKLFF.

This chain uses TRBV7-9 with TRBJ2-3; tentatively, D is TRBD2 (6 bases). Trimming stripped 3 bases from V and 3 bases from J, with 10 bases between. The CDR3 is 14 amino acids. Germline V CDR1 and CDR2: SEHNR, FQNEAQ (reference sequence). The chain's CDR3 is CASSFGGKTDTQYF. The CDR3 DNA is TGTGCCAGCAGCTTTGGCGGGAAGACAGATACGCAGTATTTT. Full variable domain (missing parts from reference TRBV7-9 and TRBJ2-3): DTGVSQNPRHKITKRGQNVTFRCDPISEHNRLYWYRQTLGQGPEFLTYFQNEAQLEKSRLLSDRFSAERPKGSFSTLEIQRTEQGDSAMYLCASSFGGKTDTQYFGPGTRLTVL.

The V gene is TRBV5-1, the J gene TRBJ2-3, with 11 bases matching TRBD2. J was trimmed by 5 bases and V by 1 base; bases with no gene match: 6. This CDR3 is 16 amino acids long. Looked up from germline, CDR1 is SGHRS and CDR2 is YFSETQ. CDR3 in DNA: TGCGCCAGCAGCTTGAGTAGCGGGAGGGCCGAAGATACGCAGTATTTT. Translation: CASSLSSGRAEDTQYF.

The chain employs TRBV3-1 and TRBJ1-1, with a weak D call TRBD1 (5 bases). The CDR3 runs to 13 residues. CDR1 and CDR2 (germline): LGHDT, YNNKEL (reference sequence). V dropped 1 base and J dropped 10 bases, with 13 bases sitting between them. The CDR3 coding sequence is TGTGCCAGCAGCCAAGGGGGCACCCTCCCAGCTTTCTTT. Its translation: CASSQGGTLPAFF. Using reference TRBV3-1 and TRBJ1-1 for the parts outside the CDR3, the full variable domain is DTAVSQTPKYLVTQMGNDKSIKCEQNLGHDTMYWYKQDSKKFLKIMFSYNNKELIINETVPNRFSPKSPDKAHLNLHINSLELGDSAVYFCASSQGGTLPAFFGQGTRLTVV.

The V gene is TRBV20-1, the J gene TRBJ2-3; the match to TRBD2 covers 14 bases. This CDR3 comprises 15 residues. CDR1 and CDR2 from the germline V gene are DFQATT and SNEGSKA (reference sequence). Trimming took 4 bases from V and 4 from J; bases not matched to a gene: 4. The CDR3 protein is CSATGLAGASDTQYF. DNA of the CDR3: TGCAGTGCTACGGGACTAGCGGGAGCTTCAGATACGCAGTATTTT.

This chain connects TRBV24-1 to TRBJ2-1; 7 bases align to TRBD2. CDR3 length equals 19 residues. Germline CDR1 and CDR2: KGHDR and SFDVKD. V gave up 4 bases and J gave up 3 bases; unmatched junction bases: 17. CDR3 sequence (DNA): TGTGCCACCAGTGACGTTGTCGGGGGGTCAGACTCGGGCTACAATGAGCAGTTCTTC. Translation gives CATSDVVGGSDSGYNEQFF.

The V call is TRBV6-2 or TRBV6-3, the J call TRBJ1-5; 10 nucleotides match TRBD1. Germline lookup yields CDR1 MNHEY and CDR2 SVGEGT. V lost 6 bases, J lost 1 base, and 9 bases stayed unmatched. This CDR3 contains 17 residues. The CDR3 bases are TGTGCCAGCAGCCTCCGCGGACAGGGGGGAAGCAATCAGCCCCAGCATTTT. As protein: CASSLRGQGGSNQPQHF.

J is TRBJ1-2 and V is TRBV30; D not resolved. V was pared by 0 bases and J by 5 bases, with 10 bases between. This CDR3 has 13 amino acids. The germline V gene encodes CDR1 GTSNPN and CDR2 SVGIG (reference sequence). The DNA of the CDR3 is TGTGCCTGGAGTGTACGGGCAGCATATGGCTACACCTTC. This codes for CAWSVRAAYGYTF.

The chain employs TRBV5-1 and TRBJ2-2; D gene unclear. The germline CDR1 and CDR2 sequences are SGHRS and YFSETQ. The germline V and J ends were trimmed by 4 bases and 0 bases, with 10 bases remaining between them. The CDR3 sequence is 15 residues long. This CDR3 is CASSPTEANTGELFF. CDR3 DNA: TGCGCCAGCAGCCCTACAGAGGCGAACACCGGGGAGCTGTTTTTT.

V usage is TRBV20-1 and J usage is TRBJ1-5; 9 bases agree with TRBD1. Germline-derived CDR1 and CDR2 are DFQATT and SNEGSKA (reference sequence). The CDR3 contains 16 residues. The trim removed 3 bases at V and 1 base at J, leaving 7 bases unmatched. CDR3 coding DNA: TGCAGTGCTAGCCCTACCGGACAGGGGAGCAATCAGCCCCAGCATTTT. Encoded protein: CSASPTGQGSNQPQHF.

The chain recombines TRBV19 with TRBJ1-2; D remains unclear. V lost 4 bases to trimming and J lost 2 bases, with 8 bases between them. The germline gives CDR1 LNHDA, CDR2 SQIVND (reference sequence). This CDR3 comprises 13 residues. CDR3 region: CASSTAENYGYTF. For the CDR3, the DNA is TGTGCCAGTAGTACAGCAGAGAACTATGGCTACACCTTC.

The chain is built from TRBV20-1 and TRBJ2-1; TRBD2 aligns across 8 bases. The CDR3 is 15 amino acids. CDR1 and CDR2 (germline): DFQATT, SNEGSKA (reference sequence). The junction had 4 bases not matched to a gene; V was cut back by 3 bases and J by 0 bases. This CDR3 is CSASTLADSYNEQFF. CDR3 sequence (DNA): TGCAGTGCTAGTACACTAGCGGACTCCTACAATGAGCAGTTCTTC.

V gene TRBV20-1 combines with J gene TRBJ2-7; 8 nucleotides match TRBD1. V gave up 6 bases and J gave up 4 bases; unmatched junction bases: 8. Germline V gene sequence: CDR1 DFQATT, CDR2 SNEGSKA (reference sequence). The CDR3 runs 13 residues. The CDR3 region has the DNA TGCAGTGCACCGACAGGGGCCCTATACGAGCAGTACTTC. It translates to CSAPTGALYEQYF.

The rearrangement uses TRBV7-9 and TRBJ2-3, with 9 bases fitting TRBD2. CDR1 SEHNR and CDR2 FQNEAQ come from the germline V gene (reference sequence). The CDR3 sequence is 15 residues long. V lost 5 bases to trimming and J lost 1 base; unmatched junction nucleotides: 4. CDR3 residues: CASSRGGGRTDTQYF. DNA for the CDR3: TGTGCCAGCAGCCGCGGGGGGGGACGCACAGATACGCAGTATTTT.

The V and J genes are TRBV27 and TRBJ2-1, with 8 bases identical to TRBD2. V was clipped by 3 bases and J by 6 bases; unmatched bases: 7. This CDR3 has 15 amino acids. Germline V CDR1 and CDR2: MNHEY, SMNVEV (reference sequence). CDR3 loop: CASSFVGRAVNEQFF. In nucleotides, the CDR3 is TGTGCCAGCAGTTTCGTCGGGAGGGCCGTCAATGAGCAGTTCTTC.

The CDR3 reads CASSPPRGAERAEAFF. The CDR3 coding sequence is TGTGCCAGCTCACCACCCAGGGGGGCCGAGAGGGCTGAAGCTTTCTTT. The chain combines TRBV18 with TRBJ1-1; the match to TRBD1 covers 7 bases. Trimming cost V 0 bases and J 6 bases; bases outside gene matches: 10. The CDR3 runs to 16 residues. Germline CDR1 is KGHSH and CDR2 is LQKENI.

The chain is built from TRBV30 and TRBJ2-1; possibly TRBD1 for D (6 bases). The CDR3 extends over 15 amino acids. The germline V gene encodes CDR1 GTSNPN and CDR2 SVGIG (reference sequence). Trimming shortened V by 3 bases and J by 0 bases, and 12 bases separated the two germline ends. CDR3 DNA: TGTGCCTGGAGAGCCGGGACACCCTCCTACAATGAGCAGTTCTTC. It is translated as CAWRAGTPSYNEQFF.

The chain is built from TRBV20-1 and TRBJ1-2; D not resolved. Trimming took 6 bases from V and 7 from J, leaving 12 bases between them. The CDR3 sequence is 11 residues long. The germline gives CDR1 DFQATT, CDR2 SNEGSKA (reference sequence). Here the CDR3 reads CSAFGVGGYTF. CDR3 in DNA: TGCAGTGCGTTCGGGGTGGGTGGCTACACCTTC.

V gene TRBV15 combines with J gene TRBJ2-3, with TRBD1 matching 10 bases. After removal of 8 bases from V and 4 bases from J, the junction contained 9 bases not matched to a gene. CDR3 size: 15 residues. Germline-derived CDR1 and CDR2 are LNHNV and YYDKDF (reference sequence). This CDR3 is CATGRQGAGADTQYF. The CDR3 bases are TGTGCCACCGGTCGACAGGGGGCGGGCGCAGATACGCAGTATTTT.

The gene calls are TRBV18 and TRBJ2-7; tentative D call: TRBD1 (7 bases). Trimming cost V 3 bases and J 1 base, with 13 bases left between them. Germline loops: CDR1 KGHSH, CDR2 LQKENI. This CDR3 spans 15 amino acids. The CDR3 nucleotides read TGTGCCAGCTCACCCTGGAGGGACAGTTCCTACGAGCAGTACTTC. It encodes CASSPWRDSSYEQYF. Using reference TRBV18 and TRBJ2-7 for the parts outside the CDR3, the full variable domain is NAGVMQNPRHLVRRRGQEARLRCSPMKGHSHVYWYRQLPEEGLKFMVYLQKENIIDESGMPKERFSAEFPKEGPSILRIQQVVRGDSAAYFCASSPWRDSSYEQYFGPGTRLTVT.

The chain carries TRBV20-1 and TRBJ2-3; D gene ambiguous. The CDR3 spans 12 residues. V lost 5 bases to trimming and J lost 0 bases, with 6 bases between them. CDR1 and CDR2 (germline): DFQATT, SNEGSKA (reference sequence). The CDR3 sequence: CSARLSTDTQYF. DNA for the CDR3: TGCAGTGCTCGACTTAGCACAGATACGCAGTATTTT.